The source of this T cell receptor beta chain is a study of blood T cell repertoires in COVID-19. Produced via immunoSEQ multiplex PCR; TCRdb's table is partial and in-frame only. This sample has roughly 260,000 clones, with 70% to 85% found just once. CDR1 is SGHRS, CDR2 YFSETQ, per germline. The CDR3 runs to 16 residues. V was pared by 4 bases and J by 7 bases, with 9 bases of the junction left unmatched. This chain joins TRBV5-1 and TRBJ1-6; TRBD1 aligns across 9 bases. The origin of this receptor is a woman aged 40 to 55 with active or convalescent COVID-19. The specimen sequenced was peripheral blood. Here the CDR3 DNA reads TGCGCCAGCAGCAACCGGGACAGGGCACGAAATTCACCCCTCCACTTT. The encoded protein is CASSNRDRARNSPLHF.